This is a list of T cell receptor beta chains from one sample in a study of T-cell memory formation after mild COVID-19. Using its own MiXCR run on the 5' RACE reads, TCRdb lists one record per CDR3 protein. The sample includes some 40,000 distinct CDR3 sequences, roughly 9% of them seen just once. Sequenced material: PBMCs or a T cell subset sorted from them (not recorded which). Receptors originate from an adult woman who had mild COVID-19 (a few samples of this study predate the infection). Cell type and time point are not known. The CDR3 runs from the conserved cysteine through the conserved F or W. Fields, in order: clone size, D gene, J gene, V gene, CDR3 DNA, CDR3 protein. D genes are given only for firm matches. Some rows mark clone size as missing; the rest say once, few, many or name a class of expanded clone.

size: .; D: TRBD1; J: TRBJ1-3; V: TRBV20-1; DNA: TGCAGTGCTAATCCGAGACAGGGGGCCTCCATTTTGGGAAACACCATATATTTT; CDR3: CSANPRQGASILGNTIYF
size: .; D: .; J: TRBJ1-1; V: TRBV6-2/TRBV6-3; DNA: TGTGCCAGCAGTTACCCTAGGACATCTTCTTTGAACACTGAAGCTTTCTTT; CDR3: CASSYPRTSSLNTEAFF
size: .; D: TRBD1; J: TRBJ1-2; V: TRBV7-2; DNA: TGTGCCAGCAGCCCCCGACAGGGGCTCTCCTATGGCTACACCTTC; CDR3: CASSPRQGLSYGYTF
size: few; D: .; J: TRBJ2-7; V: TRBV15; DNA: TGTGCCACCAGCAGAGATCGTGGGTTATCGGAGCAGTACTTC; CDR3: CATSRDRGLSEQYF
size: few; D: TRBD2; J: TRBJ2-3; V: TRBV7-9; DNA: TGTGCCAGCAGCTTCCGGACTAGCGGACCAGAATCGTATACGCAGTATTTT; CDR3: CASSFRTSGPESYTQYF
size: few; D: TRBD2; J: TRBJ2-1; V: TRBV28; DNA: TGTGCCAGCGCAGGTGGGGGGGACTTATCCTACAATGAGCAGTTCTTC; CDR3: CASAGGGDLSYNEQFF
size: few; D: .; J: TRBJ1-2; V: TRBV5-6; DNA: TGTGCCAGCAGCTCCCTGAAGGAGTTCTATGGCTACACCTTC; CDR3: CASSSLKEFYGYTF
size: few; D: .; J: TRBJ1-3; V: TRBV4-1; DNA: TGCGCCAGCAGCCAAGTCCAAACGGATCAACCTGGAAACACCATATATTTT; CDR3: CASSQVQTDQPGNTIYF
size: .; D: .; J: TRBJ1-2; V: TRBV18; DNA: TGTGCCAGCTCCCAGGGACCTGGCTTCGGCTACACCTTC; CDR3: CASSQGPGFGYTF
size: .; D: .; J: TRBJ2-6; V: TRBV15; DNA: TGTGCCACCAGCAGTCGCTCCGGCTCTGGGGCCAACGTCCTGACTTTC; CDR3: CATSSRSGSGANVLTF
size: .; D: .; J: TRBJ2-2; V: TRBV2; DNA: TGTGCCAGCAGTGTGAGGAGGGCCGGGGAGCTGTTTTTT; CDR3: CASSVRRAGELFF
size: .; D: .; J: TRBJ1-2; V: TRBV11-2; DNA: TGTGCCAGCAGCCCGAAGAGGGATGGCTACACCTTC; CDR3: CASSPKRDGYTF
size: .; D: .; J: TRBJ2-3; V: TRBV11-2; DNA: TGTGCCAGCAGCTTAGGGACGGGGTCTGGCACAGATACGCAGTATTTT; CDR3: CASSLGTGSGTDTQYF
size: few; D: .; J: TRBJ2-6; V: TRBV7-2; DNA: TGTGCCAGCAGAGACTCTGGGGCCAACGTCCTGACTTTC; CDR3: CASRDSGANVLTF
size: .; D: .; J: TRBJ1-1; V: TRBV5-1; DNA: TGCGCCAGCAGCTTGGCCGCGGGGATGAACACTGAAGCTTTCTTT; CDR3: CASSLAAGMNTEAFF
size: .; D: TRBD1; J: TRBJ2-7; V: TRBV11-3; DNA: TGTGCCAGCAGCCAGCCGACAGGGACCGAGCAGTACTTC; CDR3: CASSQPTGTEQYF
size: few; D: TRBD1; J: TRBJ2-7; V: TRBV6-1; DNA: TGTGCCAGCAGTGCCGGGACAGAGACCTACGAGCAGTACTTC; CDR3: CASSAGTETYEQYF
size: many; D: .; J: TRBJ1-3; V: TRBV12-3/TRBV12-4; DNA: TGTGCCAGCAGTTTAATAGGTGGAAACACCATATATTTT; CDR3: CASSLIGGNTIYF
size: .; D: TRBD2; J: TRBJ2-7; V: TRBV7-8; DNA: TGTGCCAGCAGCTACGGGAGGGCCCTCGAGCAGTACTTC; CDR3: CASSYGRALEQYF
size: medium-sized; D: .; J: TRBJ2-1; V: TRBV5-1; DNA: TGCGCCAGCAGCTTGGGACCCGACGGCAATGAGCAGTTCTTC; CDR3: CASSLGPDGNEQFF
size: .; D: .; J: TRBJ2-1; V: TRBV24-1; DNA: TGTGCCACCAGTGATTTGGGCCTGGGCTCCTACAATGAGCAGTTCTTC; CDR3: CATSDLGLGSYNEQFF
size: .; D: .; J: TRBJ2-3; V: TRBV27; DNA: TGTGCCAGCAGTAGAAACACAGGGCCCGGGGGCACAGATACGCAGTATTTT; CDR3: CASSRNTGPGGTDTQYF
size: .; D: .; J: TRBJ2-1; V: TRBV20-1; DNA: TGCAGTGCTAGAGATCCCGACTTCTACAATGAGCAGTTCTTC; CDR3: CSARDPDFYNEQFF
size: many; D: TRBD2; J: TRBJ2-1; V: TRBV4-1; DNA: TGCGCCAGCAGCCACCTCGTAGCGGGGAACAATGAGCAGTTCTTC; CDR3: CASSHLVAGNNEQFF
size: few; D: TRBD1; J: TRBJ1-1; V: TRBV29-1; DNA: TGCAGCGCCGGGACAGCTGAAGCTTTCTTT; CDR3: CSAGTAEAFF
size: .; D: .; J: TRBJ1-2; V: TRBV24-1; DNA: TGTGCCACCAGTGACCCAGGACGGGGAGACTATGGCTACACCTTC; CDR3: CATSDPGRGDYGYTF
size: .; D: .; J: TRBJ1-1; V: TRBV6-5; DNA: TGTGCCAGCTGTTACCACCCCTCCGGCACACAAGAAGCTTTCTTT; CDR3: CASCYHPSGTQEAFF
size: few; D: TRBD1; J: TRBJ1-2; V: TRBV29-1; DNA: TGCAGCGTCCGGACAGGGGCGACCTATGGCTACACCTTC; CDR3: CSVRTGATYGYTF
size: many; D: TRBD2; J: TRBJ2-7; V: TRBV7-9; DNA: TGTGCCAGCAGCTTAGCGAAAGCGGGGCCCCTCTACGAGCAGTACTTC; CDR3: CASSLAKAGPLYEQYF
size: few; D: TRBD2; J: TRBJ2-3; V: TRBV5-1; DNA: TGCGCCAGCAGCTTTGCTAGCGGGAGCGGTGCAGATACGCAGTATTTT; CDR3: CASSFASGSGADTQYF
size: .; D: .; J: TRBJ2-5; V: TRBV5-6; DNA: TGTGCCAGCAGCGTGTCGGTAGAGACCCAGTACTTC; CDR3: CASSVSVETQYF
size: few; D: .; J: TRBJ2-5; V: TRBV5-6; DNA: TGTGCCAGCAGCTTGTCGACTAGTACCGACCAGGGGGATACCCAGTACTTC; CDR3: CASSLSTSTDQGDTQYF
size: .; D: TRBD1; J: TRBJ1-6; V: TRBV28; DNA: TGTGCCAGCAGTTTACAGGGGGCCTGGAATTCACCCCTCCACTTT; CDR3: CASSLQGAWNSPLHF
size: many; D: TRBD2; J: TRBJ2-4; V: TRBV5-1; DNA: TGCGCCAGCAGCCGAGCGGGAGGAGGCAAAAACATTCAGTACTTC; CDR3: CASSRAGGGKNIQYF
size: many; D: .; J: TRBJ2-5; V: TRBV5-6; DNA: TGTGCCAGCAGCTCGACCAACTTCAGGGTAGGGGAGACCCAGTACTTC; CDR3: CASSSTNFRVGETQYF
size: .; D: TRBD1; J: TRBJ1-5; V: TRBV6-5; DNA: TGTGCCGCGGGACGGGACAGGGCTCAGCCCCAGCATTTT; CDR3: CAAGRDRAQPQHF
size: many; D: .; J: TRBJ2-1; V: TRBV25-1; DNA: TGTGCCAGCAGTGATTCAAGGAGGAATGAGCAGTTCTTC; CDR3: CASSDSRRNEQFF
size: .; D: .; J: TRBJ2-3; V: TRBV20-1; DNA: TGCAGTGCGAGAAAGGGGGGAGCTTACACAGATACGCAGTATTTT; CDR3: CSARKGGAYTDTQYF
size: few; D: TRBD1; J: TRBJ1-6; V: TRBV12-3/TRBV12-4; DNA: TGTGCCAGCAGGGGACAGTTATCCTATAATTCACCCCTCCACTTT; CDR3: CASRGQLSYNSPLHF
size: .; D: .; J: TRBJ1-4; V: TRBV15; DNA: TGTGCCACCAGCAGAGATTTGGGGAATGAAAAACTGTTTTTT; CDR3: CATSRDLGNEKLFF